Presented here are 8 T cell receptor beta chains from one specimen sequenced in a study of blood T cell repertoires in COVID-19. Profiling relied on immunoSEQ multiplex PCR, and the TCRdb table lists in-frame clones only, not all of them. The sample holds a few hundred thousand clones; about 87% are singletons and the top ten take around 2%. Sequenced input: PBMCs or T cells enriched from blood (not recorded which). The receptors were sampled from a man aged 40-49 years in a cohort exposed to, infected with or recovered from COVID-19 (not recorded which).

The chain has TRBV11-2 and TRBJ2-4, with D maybe TRBD1 (6 bases). CDR1 is SGHAT, CDR2 FQNNGV, per germline. Trimming stripped 4 bases from V and 3 bases from J, with 10 bases between. The CDR3 is 14 residues long. The CDR3 protein is CASSSLGGKNIQYF. The CDR3 nucleotides are TGTGCCAGCAGCTCCCTAGGGGGCAAAAACATTCAGTACTTC.

Details on this clone: The same CDR3 also results from other DNA sequences found in this sample. The chain couples TRBV5-6 to TRBJ1-3; D not resolved. The V gene lost 1 base and the J gene lost 2 bases, with 7 bases spanning the gap. CDR3 length equals 14 residues. Germline values: CDR1 SGHDT, CDR2 YYEEEE. CDR3: CASSLRGPGNTIYF. Written as DNA, the CDR3 is TGTGCCAGCAGCTTGAGAGGGCCTGGAAACACCATATATTTT.

The V call is TRBV4-1, the J call TRBJ2-7; tentatively, D is TRBD1 (6 bases). This CDR3 comprises 14 residues. Trimming shortened V by 4 bases and J by 4 bases, and 14 bases separated the two germline ends. The germline CDR1 and CDR2 sequences are MGHRA and YSYEKL. Here the CDR3 DNA reads TGCGCCAGCAGCCCGAGGGACACGTCATACGAGCAGTACTTC. Protein: CASSPRDTSYEQYF.

J is TRBJ2-1 and V is TRBV7-9; the match to TRBD1 covers 11 bases. Germline values: CDR1 SEHNR, CDR2 FQNEAQ (reference sequence). J lost 2 bases, V lost 0 bases, and 3 bases had no gene match. This CDR3 has 17 residues. CDR3 amino acids: CASSLARDRGTYNEQFF. Written as DNA, the CDR3 is TGTGCCAGCAGCTTAGCGAGGGACAGGGGGACCTACAATGAGCAGTTCTTC.

This clone turned up a few times. The V and J genes are TRBV29-1 and TRBJ2-1; D possibly corresponds to TRBD1 (6 bases). CDR1 is SQVTM, CDR2 ANQGSEA, per germline. Trimming shortened V by 7 bases and J by 4 bases, and 17 bases separated the two germline ends. CDR3 length equals 14 residues. The CDR3 nucleotides are TGCAGCGCACTGGGACACGGCACTTACAATGAGCAGTTCTTC. Translation gives CSALGHGTYNEQFF.

The chain combines TRBV4-1 with TRBJ2-5, with D tentatively TRBD2 (5 bases). V was shortened by 0 bases and J by 3 bases, with 11 bases between the two germline ends. Germline loops: CDR1 MGHRA, CDR2 YSYEKL. The CDR3 is 15 residues long. The CDR3 loop is CASSQDGSGEETQYF. CDR3 DNA: TGCGCCAGCAGCCAAGATGGGAGCGGCGAAGAGACCCAGTACTTC.

V and J are TRBV27 and TRBJ1-1; D is undetermined. The CDR3 consists of 13 residues. From germline, CDR1 is MNHEY and CDR2 SMNVEV (reference sequence). V was cut by 3 bases and J by 5 bases, with 10 bases left in between. CDR3 DNA: TGTGCCAGCAGTTTCGGCGGGGTTACTGAAGCTTTCTTT. This gives the protein CASSFGGVTEAFF.

The rearrangement joins TRBV30 to TRBJ1-1, with 7 bases matching TRBD1. The V and J ends lost 8 bases and 11 bases, in that order; junction bases with no gene match: 14. Germline V gives CDR1 GTSNPN, CDR2 SVGIG (reference sequence). This CDR3 is 12 amino acids long. CDR3 residues: CAGKQGRWGAFF. CDR3 DNA sequence: TGTGCCGGCAAACAGGGGCGTTGGGGGGCTTTCTTT.